The 12 T cell receptor beta chains below all came from one sample that was sequenced in a study of blood T cell repertoires in COVID-19. Profiling relied on immunoSEQ multiplex PCR, and the TCRdb table lists in-frame clones only, not all of them. The table records approximately 210,000 clones, 81% of them present only once. Sequenced input: PBMCs or T cells enriched from blood (not recorded which). All receptors derive from a woman between 45 and 60 years old with acute COVID-19.

The chain carries TRBV3-1 (or the pseudogene TRBV3-2) and TRBJ2-3; perhaps TRBD2 as D (5 bases). The CDR3 consists of 15 residues. In germline, CDR1 is LGHDT, CDR2 YNNKEL (reference sequence). V was shortened by 3 bases and J by 6 bases, with 16 bases between the two germline ends. The CDR3 is CASSQRPTGIDTQYF. As DNA, the CDR3 is TGTGCCAGCAGCCAGCGCCCTACCGGGATCGATACGCAGTATTTT.

This chain uses TRBV4-3 with TRBJ2-1; D gene uncertain. The length of the CDR3 is 14 residues. CDR1 and CDR2 (germline): LGHNA, YSLEER. Between the trimmed V and J ends, which lost 4 bases and 0 bases, there was a span of 7 bases. The CDR3: CASSPGNSYNEQFF. The CDR3 bases are TGCGCCAGCAGCCCAGGTAACTCCTACAATGAGCAGTTCTTC.

This chain connects TRBV2 to TRBJ1-5; D is perhaps TRBD1 (5 bases). Trimming removed 2 bases from V and 1 base from J, with 12 bases in between. This CDR3 has 16 amino acids. From germline, CDR1 is SNHLY and CDR2 FYNNEI. The CDR3 spells CASSELQGRSNQPQHF. The CDR3 DNA sequence: TGTGCCAGCAGTGAACTGCAGGGAAGGAGCAATCAGCCCCAGCATTTT.

The chain couples TRBV27 to TRBJ1-2; 7 bases map to TRBD1. From germline, CDR1 is MNHEY and CDR2 SMNVEV (reference sequence). V dropped 5 bases and J dropped 3; count of bases not matched to a gene: 6. The CDR3 contains 14 residues. CDR3 bases: TGTGCCAGCAGTCTTACAGGGGCCGACTATGGCTACACCTTC. Translation: CASSLTGADYGYTF.

About this clone: One junction end does not reproduce the germline sequence, and a read error may be involved. J is TRBJ2-3 and V is TRBV7-7, with 8 bases aligning to TRBD1. The CDR3 totals 13 residues. Germline values: CDR1 SSHAT, CDR2 FNYEAQ (reference sequence). CDR3 in amino acids: CASSSDRGDTQYF. CDR3 coding DNA: TGTGCTAGCAGCTCAGACAGGGGAGATACGCAGTATTTT.

J is TRBJ1-4 and V is TRBV18, with D possibly being TRBD1 (5 bases). V lost 3 bases, J lost 10 bases, and 21 bases lay in between. Germline CDR1 and CDR2: KGHSH and LQKENI. The CDR3 length is 16 residues. Here the CDR3 reads CASSPQTAGVVSKLFF. The CDR3 DNA follows: TGTGCCAGCTCACCTCAAACTGCGGGGGTGGTGTCAAAACTGTTTTTT.

V gene TRBV5-1 combines with J gene TRBJ1-2; D is perhaps TRBD1 (6 bases). Trimming shortened V by 0 bases and J by 8 bases, and 17 bases separated the two germline ends. CDR1 and CDR2 (germline): SGHRS, YFSETQ. This CDR3 has 15 amino acids. The CDR3 nucleotides read TGCGCCAGCAGCTTGGGGGTACAGGCAGGGGTCGGCTACACCTTC. This sequence encodes CASSLGVQAGVGYTF. Drawing the rest from reference TRBV5-1 and TRBJ1-2, the complete variable domain is KAGVTQTPRYLIKTRGQQVTLSCSPISGHRSVSWYQQTPGQGLQFLFEYFSETQRNKGNFPGRFSGRQFSNSRSEMNVSTLELGDSALYLCASSLGVQAGVGYTFGSGTRLTVV.

V usage is TRBV7-9 and J usage is TRBJ2-1; 10 positions agree with TRBD2. V dropped 1 base and J dropped 13; count of bases not matched to a gene: 10. The CDR3 is 15 residues long. CDR1 is SEHNR, CDR2 FQNEAQ, per germline (reference sequence). CDR3 DNA: TGTGCCAGCAGCTTAGTTGGGCTAGCGGGAGCCCAACAGTTCTTC. It encodes CASSLVGLAGAQQFF.

V and J are TRBV7-3 and TRBJ2-1; 10 nucleotides agree with TRBD2. With V trimmed by 5 bases and J by 3 bases, 4 bases remained unmatched. CDR1 is SGHTA, CDR2 FQGTGA, per germline. The CDR3 has 15 amino acids. The CDR3 protein is CASSNLAGVYNEQFF. The DNA for the CDR3 is TGTGCCAGCAGCAACCTAGCGGGAGTCTACAATGAGCAGTTCTTC. Full variable domain (outside the CDR3, taken from reference TRBV7-3 and TRBJ2-1): GAGVSQTPSNKVTEKGKYVELRCDPISGHTALYWYRQSLGQGPEFLIYFQGTGAADDSGLPNDRFFAVRPEGSVSTLKIQRTERGDSAVYLCASSNLAGVYNEQFFGPGTRLTVL.

The V call is TRBV11-3, the J call TRBJ2-2; 8 positions match TRBD1. CDR3 length: 16 residues. Trimming took 1 base from V and 3 from J; bases not matched to a gene: 4. CDR1 and CDR2 from the germline V gene are SGHNT and YENEEA. CDR3 loop: CASSLGRGQDTGELFF. CDR3 coding DNA: TGTGCCAGCAGCTTAGGCAGGGGGCAGGACACCGGGGAGCTGTTTTTT. The full variable domain, with the rest looked up from reference TRBV11-3 and TRBJ2-2, is EAGVVQSPRYKIIEKKQPVAFWCNPISGHNTLYWYLQNLGQGPELLIRYENEEAVDDSQLPKDRFSAERLKGVDSTLKIQPAELGDSAVYLCASSLGRGQDTGELFFGEGSRLTVL.

The chain is built from TRBV5-1 and TRBJ2-7; D is possibly TRBD2 (5 bases). Germline V gives CDR1 SGHRS, CDR2 YFSETQ. CDR3 length: 14 residues. The V end lost 0 bases, the J end lost 2 bases, and 9 bases lay between the germline ends. The chain's CDR3 is CASSLGTGTYEQYF. The CDR3 DNA sequence: TGCGCCAGCAGCTTGGGGACGGGGACCTACGAGCAGTACTTC. Together with reference TRBV5-1 and TRBJ2-7, the CDR3 gives the full variable domain: KAGVTQTPRYLIKTRGQQVTLSCSPISGHRSVSWYQQTPGQGLQFLFEYFSETQRNKGNFPGRFSGRQFSNSRSEMNVSTLELGDSALYLCASSLGTGTYEQYFGPGTRLTVT.

The rearrangement uses TRBV4-3 and TRBJ1-1; D call uncertain. Germline V gene lookup returns CDR1 LGHNA and CDR2 YSLEER. Trimming shortened V by 0 bases and J by 0 bases, and 11 bases separated the two germline ends. CDR3 size: 16 residues. This CDR3 reads CASSQEVAILNTEAFF. CDR3 DNA sequence: TGCGCCAGCAGCCAAGAGGTAGCGATCTTGAACACTGAAGCTTTCTTT.